The subject of this entry is one TCR beta chain. This clone's antigen is unknown. Per-nucleotide qualities are absent, and no much larger clonotype sits a single base away. This sample is part of a study of PD-L1 blockade in urothelial cancer (dated by TCRdb to 2016 to 2017). In terms of the full investigation: Therapy was started in the mid-2010s for all patients, and atezolizumab 1,200 mg was administered intravenously every 3 weeks. Twenty-five of 29 patients were identified as males with urothelial cancer of bladder origin, and a prior smoking history was reported by 18 of 29 patients. Patients had an ECOG performance status of 0 or 1 and had received between 0 and 3 prior chemotherapy regimens. Blood samples were analyzed at 3 weeks after treatment start (second dose) and at 6 weeks after treatment start. Blood samples gave a median of about 140,000 T cells and 83,000 or so unique TCRs, with a median clonality of 0.080. An exploratory multi-omic analysis was conducted of the somatic, immune and clinical correlates of response to PD-L1 blockade with atezolizumab in urothelial cancer. Pretreatment tumor samples and matched peripheral blood, collected serially before and after atezolizumab treatment, underwent TCR sequencing. Durable clinical benefit was defined as a progression-free survival longer than 6 months, and TCR features were additionally tested against progression-free survival and overall survival. In the same patients, pretreatment tumors underwent whole exome sequencing and RNA sequencing in addition to TCR sequencing. Durable clinical benefit was achieved by nine patients and was not achieved by 20 patients. Around 29 patients had pretreatment blood TCR-seq, around 24 had at least one posttreatment blood collection, and around 24 had tumor TCR-seq. Overall study results and their limits: Patients with durable benefit showed greater expansion of tumor-associated TCR clones in peripheral blood 3 weeks after starting treatment (n ≈ 21, p = 0.022). A pretreatment peripheral blood TCR clonality below the median was linked to improved progression-free and overall survival. Because the sample size was small (n ≈ 29) and many of the analyses were exploratory, the results are meant to be hypothesis-generating.

V sheds 0 bases and J sheds 1 base, leaving 7 bases between their ends. Reading the germline V gene (reference sequence) gives CDR1 SGHNT and CDR2 YYREEE. The CDR3 starts with the cysteine, ends with the phenylalanine, and has 14 residues. CDR3 DNA is the only sequence kept; it has 42 bases, read in frame from the first base. Per the publication, the time point label means: pretreatment peripheral blood. A total of 25 to 30 patients with locally advanced or metastatic urothelial carcinoma, treated at Memorial Sloan Kettering on a trial protocol, made up the cohort. Peripheral blood mononuclear cells were collected pretreatment and during treatment, at between 1 and 8 total time points per patient. The Qiagen DNeasy Blood extraction kit was used to purify genomic DNA from total PBMCs and tumor samples. PBMCs were collected pretreatment and during treatment and were isolated and stored as previously described.

To estimate absolute template abundance from read counts, synthetic TCR analog templates were spiked into each PCR. TCRbeta CDR3 regions were amplified from genomic DNA with bias-controlled V and J gene primers using the immunoSEQ assay. Sequencing of rearranged TCRbeta segments was performed at approximately 20X coverage. Regarding the original processing steps: Clustering was used to correct sequencing errors, and CDR3s were annotated against IMGT so that V, D and J genes could be assigned. Out-of-frame and stop-codon sequences were excluded, and only productive TCRbeta rearrangements were used in downstream analyses. To compute clonality, Shannon entropy was normalized by the log of the number of unique productive sequences and then subtracted from one. Clones differing between time points or between blood and tumor were identified using Fisher's exact test with Benjamini-Hochberg correction, with an adjusted p below 0.01 applied as the threshold. The table comes from immuneACCESS by way of TCRdb, which keeps in-frame sequences with V and J called. Part of the clones is missing from these tables; in studies checked, under half for an unresolved V gene and the rest for unknown reasons. That table is the source of V, J and clone size, and D and trimming were worked out from the DNA. The sample table contains tens of thousands of clones; only one count was recorded for over 80% of them. The ten largest clones add up to roughly 9% of the sample.

The sequence joins TRBV5-4 to TRBJ1-1, with an unclear D gene assignment. Specimen: PBMCs, collected around atezolizumab (anti-PD-L1) treatment. This sequence originates from a woman aged 70-85 years with urothelial cancer. The DNA reads as follows: TGTGCCAGCAGCTTGGATTCGGGGAACACTGAAGCTTTCTTT. The resulting protein is CASSLDSGNTEAFF.